This TCR beta chain came from a study of T cell repertoires in cytomegalovirus infection. Study details: Public TCR beta signatures indicated both CMV infection and matching HLA type.

Points on this clonotype: Its antigen is unknown.

TCRdb called the reads again in MiXCR, with one record for every CDR3 protein. Among more than 400,000 distinct CDR3 sequences listed, approximately 26% were seen once. Study results and caveats: Predominance within the ex vivo response was attributable to HLA-C-restricted CMV-specific TCR beta clonotypes. Adding up the frequency of public TCR beta families identified people who carried CMV plus the relevant HLA.

Germline V gene lookup returns CDR1 MNHNY and CDR2 SVGAGI (reference sequence). This CDR3 comprises 14 residues. V dropped 7 bases and J dropped 7 bases, with 16 bases sitting between them. The chain recombines TRBV6-6 with TRBJ1-4; tentative D call: TRBD1 (6 bases). The sequenced sample consisted of PBMCs. The sequence derives from a human donor in good health (CMV status not recorded). Some clones in this sample may be carry-over from other donors' samples. CDR3 loop: CASTKRGEGEKLFF. Here the CDR3 DNA reads TGTGCCAGCACCAAGAGGGGGGAGGGTGAAAAACTGTTTTTT.